A selection of T cell receptor beta chains follows, all from one sample in a study of CD8+ T cells in alopecia areata. Sequencing was performed with immunoSEQ multiplex PCR; in TCRdb, only in-frame clones are kept and a portion is missing. The sample has under 150,000 clones, 82% seen once. Sequences were derived from CD8+ T cells sorted from blood, sampled at week 4, from a patient treated with tofacitinib. The receptors shown here come from a human donor with alopecia areata. Each CDR3 is given with its conserved first and last residue. A D gene is named only where the DNA matches it firmly. Clone size, where shown, is once, few, many, or a class for clones that have expanded.

CDR3 protein	CDR3 DNA	clone size	V gene	J gene	D gene
CASSQRAGDNQPQHF	TGCGCCAGCAGCCAACGAGCGGGGGACAATCAGCCCCAGCATTTT	.	TRBV4-1	TRBJ1-5	.
CASSLRIAGLQETQYF	TGTGCCAGCAGCCTCCGGATAGCGGGGCTCCAAGAGACCCAGTACTTC	.	TRBV5-6	TRBJ2-5	TRBD2
CASSLGQGDNEQFF	TGCGCCAGCAGCTTGGGGCAGGGCGACAATGAGCAGTTCTTC	few	TRBV5-1	TRBJ2-1	.
CASSFGLESEQFF	TGTGCCAGCAGCTTTGGCCTAGAGAGTGAGCAGTTCTTC	medium-sized	TRBV7-9	TRBJ2-1	.
CAISGGKHSGANVLTF	TGTGCCATCAGTGGGGGGAAGCACTCTGGGGCCAACGTCCTGACTTTC	few	TRBV10-3	TRBJ2-6	.
CAWSVAGTGGETQYF	TGTGCCTGGAGTGTCGCCGGGACAGGGGGTGAGACCCAGTACTTC	.	TRBV30	TRBJ2-5	TRBD1
CASSRTGAEQYF	TGTGCCAGCAGCCGGACAGGCGCCGAGCAGTACTTC	.	TRBV27	TRBJ2-7	TRBD1
CASSQSWGSDTQYF	TGCGCCAGCAGCCAGTCCTGGGGGTCAGATACGCAGTATTTT	.	TRBV4-1	TRBJ2-3	.
CASSQDTIEGLLEREQFF	TGCGCCAGCAGCCAAGATACGATAGAGGGACTGCTAGAACGGGAGCAGTTCTTC	.	TRBV4-1	TRBJ2-1	.
CASSPNSVGYTF	TGTGCCAGCAGTCCAAACAGCGTAGGGTACACCTTC	.	TRBV28	TRBJ1-2	.
CASRGAAGTYNEQFF	TGTGCCAGCAGGGGCGCAGCGGGGACCTACAATGAGCAGTTCTTC	.	TRBV2	TRBJ2-1	TRBD2
CASSPPPRGDTEAFF	TGTGCCAGCAGCCCCCCACCCAGAGGAGACACTGAAGCTTTCTTT	.	TRBV5-6	TRBJ1-1	.
CASSHDGVTQYF	TGTGCCAGCAGCCACGACGGGGTTACGCAGTATTTT	once	TRBV6-5	TRBJ2-3	.
CSVHSGDSYEQYF	TGCAGCGTCCATAGCGGGGACTCCTACGAGCAGTACTTC	.	TRBV29-1	TRBJ2-7	TRBD2
CASSQEWTSDSDTQYF	TGTGCCAGCAGCCAAGAATGGACTAGCGATTCAGATACGCAGTATTTT	.	TRBV4-2	TRBJ2-3	TRBD2
CASSQDLASGNYNEQFF	TGCGCCAGCAGCCAAGATTTAGCGTCAGGGAATTACAATGAGCAGTTCTTC	few	TRBV4-3	TRBJ2-1	.
CASSPTSNYEQYF	TGTGCCAGCAGTCCCACATCGAACTACGAGCAGTACTTC	.	TRBV28	TRBJ2-7	.
CASSLVNTEAFF	TGTGCCAGCAGCTTAGTGAACACTGAAGCTTTCTTT	.	TRBV5-6	TRBJ1-1	.
CASSSTGSSYEQYF	TGTGCCAGCAGCTCTACAGGGAGCTCCTACGAGCAGTACTTC	.	TRBV7-2	TRBJ2-7	.
CASAGLADYNEQFF	TGTGCCAGTGCCGGACTAGCGGACTACAATGAGCAGTTCTTC	.	TRBV6-5	TRBJ2-1	TRBD2
CASSSPGMGSGGEQYF	TGTGCCAGCAGCTCACCCGGGATGGGCTCAGGCGGCGAGCAGTACTTC	.	TRBV7-9	TRBJ2-7	.
CASSRPDQGEQYF	TGCGCCAGCAGCCGGCCCGACCAGGGCGAGCAGTACTTC	.	TRBV4-1	TRBJ2-7	.